This T cell receptor beta chain was sequenced during a study of T cells in Graves' hyperthyroidism and ophthalmopathy. What was amplified from RNA transcripts were TCR beta CDR3 regions. HTBI primers were the set used in a first-round RT-PCR of the TCR CDR3. In TCRdb, the multiplex PCR reads were re-called with MiXCR into one record per CDR3 protein. The sample lists over 250,000 distinct CDR3 sequences; more than 15% were seen once. General study results and limits: Also found in blood were most expanded thyroid clonotypes above 0.001.

The V gene lost 6 bases and the J gene lost 9 bases, with 15 bases spanning the gap. The V gene's germline CDR1 is DFQATT and CDR2 SNEGSKA (reference sequence). The CDR3 is 13 amino acids. Each ophthalmopathy patient scored at least 3 on the Clinical Activity Score and at least 4 on NOSPECS grade, with duration under 3 months. Clinical symptoms, serum thyroxine, TRAb, thyroid ultrasound and orbital computed tomography informed diagnoses. Isolation of PBMCs was performed on approximately 10 ml fresh peripheral blood. This clonotype was counted at least ten times. Antigen specificity is unknown. Sequenced input: blood. This receptor was identified in a woman aged 55 to 70 with Graves' ophthalmopathy. This chain joins TRBV20-1 and TRBJ1-6; perhaps TRBD1 as D (6 bases). The CDR3 nucleotides read TGCAGTGCCGTCCCTAGGGGGGGTTCACCCCTCCACTTT. This encodes CSAVPRGGSPLHF.